This is a list of T cell receptor beta chains from one sample in a study of a mutant IDH1 vaccine in newly diagnosed glioma. Assay: immunoSEQ multiplex PCR; the TCRdb copy retains only in-frame clones and omits some. Among 30,000 to 40,000 clones listed, roughly 76% were seen once. Their antigens remain unidentified. The sample here was PBMCs, taken from a glioma patient whose treatment included an IDH1 peptide vaccine. Receptor source: a middle-aged man with glioma. Each CDR3 is given with its conserved first and last residue. The D gene is left open where the match is weak. Clone size is given for some rows only: seen once, a few or many times, or a class if the clone is expanded.

size	V	J	D	CDR3	DNA
.	TRBV7-8	TRBJ2-1	.	CASSLYRDEQFF	TGTGCCAGCAGCCTTTACAGGGATGAGCAGTTCTTC
.	TRBV15	TRBJ2-7	.	CATRGTENYEQYF	TGTGCCACCAGGGGGACGGAAAACTACGAGCAGTACTTC
few	TRBV5-4	TRBJ1-1	TRBD1	CASSLPGTANTEAFF	TGTGCCAGCAGCTTGCCAGGGACAGCAAACACTGAAGCTTTCTTT
.	TRBV19	TRBJ2-5	.	CASSNSDQETQYF	TGTGCCAGTAGTAATAGCGACCAAGAGACCCAGTACTTC
.	TRBV4-1	TRBJ2-3	.	CASSGVGFLAADTQYF	TGCGCCAGCAGCGGGGTCGGGTTCTTAGCTGCAGATACGCAGTATTTT
.	TRBV5-1	TRBJ2-1	.	CASSSSSPAEYNEQFF	TGCGCCAGCAGCTCAAGTAGCCCTGCCGAATACAATGAGCAGTTCTTC
.	TRBV5-1	TRBJ2-4	TRBD2	CASSSLAGLAKNIQYF	TGCGCCAGCAGCTCCTTAGCGGGTCTAGCCAAAAACATTCAGTACTTC
few	TRBV27	TRBJ1-1	TRBD1	CASSFFLGTGVKAFF	TGTGCCAGCAGTTTCTTTCTCGGGACAGGGGTTAAAGCTTTCTTT
.	TRBV4-3	TRBJ1-1	TRBD1	CASSQGTGASFQAFF	TGCGCCAGCAGCCAAGGGACAGGGGCTAGCTTCCAAGCTTTCTTT
.	TRBV5-1	TRBJ1-4	.	CASSLAPLDSATNEKLFF	TGCGCCAGCAGCTTGGCCCCCTTAGACAGTGCAACTAATGAAAAACTGTTTTTT
.	TRBV19	TRBJ2-3	TRBD2	CASKIDGVTSGSLDTQYF	TGTGCCAGTAAAATAGACGGAGTAACTAGCGGGAGTCTAGATACGCAGTATTTT
.	TRBV6-4	TRBJ2-1	TRBD2	CASSDTSGGNEQFF	TGTGCCAGCAGTGACACTAGCGGGGGCAATGAGCAGTTCTTC
few	TRBV7-6	TRBJ1-6	.	CASSLSSPLHF	TGTGCCAGCAGCTTATCTTCACCCCTCCACTTT
.	TRBV5-5	TRBJ2-7	TRBD1	CASSTGQGEPYEQYF	TGTGCCAGCAGTACGGGACAGGGCGAACCCTACGAGCAGTACTTC
.	TRBV6-5	TRBJ1-4	.	CASSASRNEKLFF	TGTGCCAGCAGCGCTAGTAGGAATGAAAAACTGTTTTTT
few	TRBV30	TRBJ1-1	.	CAWSKGKTEAFF	TGTGCCTGGAGTAAGGGTAAGACTGAAGCTTTCTTT
.	TRBV5-1	TRBJ1-2	.	CASSLSIPPVEAKYGYTF	TGCGCCAGCAGCTTGAGCATTCCCCCTGTTGAGGCCAAGTATGGCTACACCTTC
.	TRBV5-6	TRBJ2-5	TRBD1	CASSPVPRGPETQYF	TGTGCCAGCAGCCCCGTACCGAGGGGGCCTGAGACCCAGTACTTC
.	TRBV28	TRBJ1-2	.	CASRSPGRTLGGYTF	TGTGCCAGCAGGTCCCCCGGGCGGACATTGGGTGGCTACACCTTC
few	TRBV2	TRBJ1-6	.	CASSEQPPLHF	TGTGCCAGCAGTGAACAGCCACCCCTCCACTTT
few	TRBV2	TRBJ1-1	.	CASSEGGNTEAFF	TGTGCCAGCAGTGAGGGAGGGAACACTGAAGCTTTCTTT
few	TRBV30	TRBJ1-5	TRBD1	CAWSYGTGEQPQHF	TGTGCCTGGAGTTATGGGACAGGGGAGCAGCCCCAGCATTTT
.	TRBV15	TRBJ1-6	TRBD1	CATSRGKGQGISPLHF	TGTGCCACCAGCAGAGGCAAGGGACAGGGGATTTCACCCCTCCACTTT
.	TRBV19	TRBJ1-1	.	CASSMGTNTEAFF	TGTGCCAGTAGTATGGGCACAAACACTGAAGCTTTCTTT
few	TRBV6-6	TRBJ1-5	.	CASTRDLIQPQHF	TGTGCCAGCACCCGGGACCTTATTCAGCCCCAGCATTTT
.	TRBV5-6	TRBJ2-7	.	CASSLEALQFTTYEQYF	TGTGCCAGCAGCCTGGAAGCCCTGCAGTTTACGACCTACGAGCAGTACTTC
.	TRBV12-5	TRBJ2-1	.	CASGYGLAINNEQFF	TGTGCTAGTGGATATGGGCTAGCGATAAACAATGAGCAGTTCTTC
few	TRBV5-1	TRBJ1-2	TRBD1	CASSKGQVHYGYTF	TGCGCCAGCAGCAAGGGACAGGTTCACTATGGCTACACCTTC
.	TRBV7-9	TRBJ2-1	TRBD1	CASSSGQKEQFF	TGTGCCAGCAGCTCGGGACAGAAAGAGCAGTTCTTC
.	TRBV29-1	TRBJ1-2	TRBD1	CSVKTGGNYGYTF	TGCAGCGTGAAGACAGGGGGGAACTATGGCTACACCTTC
once	TRBV6-6	TRBJ1-1	.	CASSGRGVSEAFF	TGTGCCAGCAGTGGACGAGGGGTTTCTGAAGCTTTCTTT
.	TRBV6-5	TRBJ1-1	.	CASKVALSTEAFF	TGTGCCAGCAAGGTGGCGTTGAGCACTGAAGCTTTCTTT
.	TRBV6-1	TRBJ1-5	.	CAISESSGSEPQHF	TGTGCCATCAGTGAGTCGTCGGGATCCGAGCCCCAGCATTTT
.	TRBV5-1	TRBJ2-3	TRBD1	CATGTGGDTDTQYF	TGCGCCACCGGAACAGGGGGAGACACAGATACGCAGTATTTT
once	TRBV5-1	TRBJ2-5	.	CASMRQPQETQYF	TGCGCCAGCATGCGGCAGCCCCAAGAGACCCAGTACTTC
.	TRBV29-1	TRBJ2-3	TRBD2	CSALREDTDTQYF	TGCAGCGCTCTCCGGGAGGACACAGATACGCAGTATTTT
.	TRBV19	TRBJ1-5	.	CASSTRDTPGAQHF	TGTGCCAGTAGTACCCGGGACACCCCAGGGGCCCAGCATTTT